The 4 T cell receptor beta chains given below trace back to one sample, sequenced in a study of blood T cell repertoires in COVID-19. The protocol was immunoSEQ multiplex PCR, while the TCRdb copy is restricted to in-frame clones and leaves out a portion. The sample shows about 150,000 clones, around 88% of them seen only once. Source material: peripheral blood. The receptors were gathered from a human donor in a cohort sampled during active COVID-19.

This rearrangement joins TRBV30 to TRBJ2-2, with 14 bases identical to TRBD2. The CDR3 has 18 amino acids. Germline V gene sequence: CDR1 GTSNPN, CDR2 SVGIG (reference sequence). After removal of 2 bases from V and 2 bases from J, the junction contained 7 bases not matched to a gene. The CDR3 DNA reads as TGTGCCTGGAGTTCCGGGACTAGCGGGGGCTTCAACACCGGGGAGCTGTTTTTT. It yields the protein CAWSSGTSGGFNTGELFF. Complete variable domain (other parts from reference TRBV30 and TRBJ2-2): SQTIHQWPATLVQPVGSPLSLECTVEGTSNPNLYWYRQAAGRGLQLLFYSVGIGQISSEVPQNLSASRPQDRQFILSSKKLLLSDSGFYLCAWSSGTSGGFNTGELFFGEGSRLTVL.

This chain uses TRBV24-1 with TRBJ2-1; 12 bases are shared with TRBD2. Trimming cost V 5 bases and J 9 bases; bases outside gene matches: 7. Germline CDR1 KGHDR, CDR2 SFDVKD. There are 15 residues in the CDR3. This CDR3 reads CATSGLAGDSGEQFF. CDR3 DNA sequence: TGTGCCACCAGTGGACTAGCGGGAGATTCGGGTGAGCAGTTCTTC.

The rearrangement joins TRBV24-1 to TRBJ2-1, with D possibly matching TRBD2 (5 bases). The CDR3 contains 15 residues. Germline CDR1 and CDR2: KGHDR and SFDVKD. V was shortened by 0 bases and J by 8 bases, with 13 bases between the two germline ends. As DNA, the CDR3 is TGTGCCACCAGTGATTTGTCGGGGTCGAGCCATGAGCAGTTCTTC. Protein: CATSDLSGSSHEQFF.

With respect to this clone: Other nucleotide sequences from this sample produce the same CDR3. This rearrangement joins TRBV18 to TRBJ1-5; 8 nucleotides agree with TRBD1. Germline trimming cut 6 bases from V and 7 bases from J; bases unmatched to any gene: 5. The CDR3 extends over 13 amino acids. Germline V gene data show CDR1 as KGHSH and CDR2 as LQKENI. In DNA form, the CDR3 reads TGTGCCAGCTCGCCGGACAGGGACCAGCCCCAGCATTTT. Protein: CASSPDRDQPQHF.